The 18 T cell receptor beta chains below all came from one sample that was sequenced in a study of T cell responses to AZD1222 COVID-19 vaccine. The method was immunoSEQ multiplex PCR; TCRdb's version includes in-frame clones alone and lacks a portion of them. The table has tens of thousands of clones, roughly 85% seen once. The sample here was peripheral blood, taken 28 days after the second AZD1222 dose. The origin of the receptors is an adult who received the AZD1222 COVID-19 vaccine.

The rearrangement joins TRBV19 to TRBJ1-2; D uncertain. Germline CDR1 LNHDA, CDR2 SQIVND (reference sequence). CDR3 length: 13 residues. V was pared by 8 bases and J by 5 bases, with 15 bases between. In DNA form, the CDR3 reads TGTGCCAGTGCGAAAGGCGGTTTTTATGGCTACACCTTC. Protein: CASAKGGFYGYTF.

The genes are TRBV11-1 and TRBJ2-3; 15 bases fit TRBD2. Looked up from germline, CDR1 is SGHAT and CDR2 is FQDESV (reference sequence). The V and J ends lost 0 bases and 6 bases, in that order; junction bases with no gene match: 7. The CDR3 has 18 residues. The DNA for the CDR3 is TGTGCCAGCAGCTTAGCTCGGACTAGCGGGGGGGCCAGGGATACGCAGTATTTT. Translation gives CASSLARTSGGARDTQYF.

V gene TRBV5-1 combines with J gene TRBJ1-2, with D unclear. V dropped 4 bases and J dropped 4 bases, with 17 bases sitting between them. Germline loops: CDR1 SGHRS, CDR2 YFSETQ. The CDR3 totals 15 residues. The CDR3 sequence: CASSLGGGSPYGYTF. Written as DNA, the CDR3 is TGCGCCAGCAGCCTGGGCGGAGGCAGCCCCTATGGCTACACCTTC.

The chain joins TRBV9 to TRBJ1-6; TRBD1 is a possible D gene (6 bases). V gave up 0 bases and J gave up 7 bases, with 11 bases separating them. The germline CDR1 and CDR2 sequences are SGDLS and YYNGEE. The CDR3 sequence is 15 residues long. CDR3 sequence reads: CASSVAGGQNSPLHF. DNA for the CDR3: TGTGCCAGCAGCGTAGCTGGGGGGCAGAATTCACCCCTCCACTTT. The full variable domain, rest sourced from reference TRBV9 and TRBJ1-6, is DSGVTQTPKHLITATGQRVTLRCSPRSGDLSVYWYQQSLDQGLQFLIQYYNGEERAKGNILERFSAQQFPDLHSELNLSSLELGDSALYFCASSVAGGQNSPLHFGNGTRLTVT.

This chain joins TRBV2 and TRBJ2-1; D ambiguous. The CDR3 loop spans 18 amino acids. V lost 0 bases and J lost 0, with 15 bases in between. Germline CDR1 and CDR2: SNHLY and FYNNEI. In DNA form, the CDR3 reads TGTGCCAGCAGTGAAGCCCCGGAGTCACCCTTCTCCTACAATGAGCAGTTCTTC. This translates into CASSEAPESPFSYNEQFF.

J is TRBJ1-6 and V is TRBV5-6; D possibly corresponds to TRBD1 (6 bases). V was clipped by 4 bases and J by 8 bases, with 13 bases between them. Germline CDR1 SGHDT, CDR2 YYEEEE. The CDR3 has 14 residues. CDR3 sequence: CASSQDPGDSPLHF. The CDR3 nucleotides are TGTGCCAGCAGCCAGGACCCAGGGGATTCACCCCTCCACTTT.

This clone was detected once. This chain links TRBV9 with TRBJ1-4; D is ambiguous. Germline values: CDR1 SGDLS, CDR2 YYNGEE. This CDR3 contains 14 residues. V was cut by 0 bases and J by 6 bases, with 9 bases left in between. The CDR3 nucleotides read TGTGCCAGCAGCGTAGCTATGGCAGATGAAAAACTGTTTTTT. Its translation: CASSVAMADEKLFF.

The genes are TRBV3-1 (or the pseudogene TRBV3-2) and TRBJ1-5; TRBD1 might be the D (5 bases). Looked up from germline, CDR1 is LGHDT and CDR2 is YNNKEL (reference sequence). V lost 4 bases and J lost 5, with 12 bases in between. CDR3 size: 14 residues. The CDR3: CASSRQGEYQPQHF. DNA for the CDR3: TGTGCCAGCAGCCGGCAGGGAGAGTATCAGCCCCAGCATTTT.

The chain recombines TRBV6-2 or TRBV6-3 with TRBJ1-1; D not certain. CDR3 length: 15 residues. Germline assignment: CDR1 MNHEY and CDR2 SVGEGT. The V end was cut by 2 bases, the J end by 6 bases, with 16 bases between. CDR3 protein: CASSYPQVGVSEAFF. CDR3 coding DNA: TGTGCCAGCAGTTACCCCCAGGTTGGAGTTTCTGAAGCTTTCTTT.

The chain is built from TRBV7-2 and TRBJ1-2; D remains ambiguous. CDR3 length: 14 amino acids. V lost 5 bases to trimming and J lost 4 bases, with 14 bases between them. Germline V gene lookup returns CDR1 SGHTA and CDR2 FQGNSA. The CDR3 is CASSPLGVVYGYTF. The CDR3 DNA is TGTGCCAGCAGCCCCCTGGGCGTAGTCTATGGCTACACCTTC. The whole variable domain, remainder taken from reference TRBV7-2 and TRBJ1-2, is GAGVSQSPSNKVTEKGKDVELRCDPISGHTALYWYRQSLGQGLEFLIYFQGNSAPDKSGLPSDRFSAERTGGSVSTLTIQRTQQEDSAVYLCASSPLGVVYGYTFGSGTRLTVV.

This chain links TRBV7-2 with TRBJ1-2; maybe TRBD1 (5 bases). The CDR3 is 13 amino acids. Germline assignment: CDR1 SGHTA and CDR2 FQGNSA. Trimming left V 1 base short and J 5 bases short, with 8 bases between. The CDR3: CASSLDGAYGYTF. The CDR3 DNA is TGTGCCAGCAGCTTAGACGGGGCGTATGGCTACACCTTC.

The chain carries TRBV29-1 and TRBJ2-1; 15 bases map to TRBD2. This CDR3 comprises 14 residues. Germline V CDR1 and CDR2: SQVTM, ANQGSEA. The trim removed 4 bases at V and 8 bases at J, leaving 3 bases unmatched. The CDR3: CSVGGLAGGYEQFF. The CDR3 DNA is TGCAGCGTTGGCGGACTAGCGGGGGGGTATGAGCAGTTCTTC.

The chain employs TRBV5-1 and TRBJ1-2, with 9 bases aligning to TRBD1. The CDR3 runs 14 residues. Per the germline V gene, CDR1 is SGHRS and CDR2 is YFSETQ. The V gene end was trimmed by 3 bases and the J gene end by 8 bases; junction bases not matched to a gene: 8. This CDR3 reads CASSSQDRGAGYTF. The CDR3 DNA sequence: TGCGCCAGCAGCTCCCAAGACAGGGGGGCCGGCTACACCTTC. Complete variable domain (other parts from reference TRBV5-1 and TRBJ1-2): KAGVTQTPRYLIKTRGQQVTLSCSPISGHRSVSWYQQTPGQGLQFLFEYFSETQRNKGNFPGRFSGRQFSNSRSEMNVSTLELGDSALYLCASSSQDRGAGYTFGSGTRLTVV.

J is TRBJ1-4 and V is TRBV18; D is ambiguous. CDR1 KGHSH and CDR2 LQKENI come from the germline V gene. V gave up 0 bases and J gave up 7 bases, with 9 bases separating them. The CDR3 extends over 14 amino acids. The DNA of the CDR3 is TGTGCCAGCTCACCACCGTGGGATCGTGAAAAACTGTTTTTT. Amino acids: CASSPPWDREKLFF. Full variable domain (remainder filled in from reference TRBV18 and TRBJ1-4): NAGVMQNPRHLVRRRGQEARLRCSPMKGHSHVYWYRQLPEEGLKFMVYLQKENIIDESGMPKERFSAEFPKEGPSILRIQQVVRGDSAAYFCASSPPWDREKLFFGSGTQLSVL.

Here the CDR3 reads CAISGAGGPTGELFF. In DNA form, the CDR3 reads TGTGCCATCAGTGGAGCGGGGGGGCCCACCGGGGAGCTGTTTTTT. The V call is TRBV10-3, the J call TRBJ2-2, with TRBD2 identical over 10 bases. The V segment lost 4 bases and the J segment 4 bases; nucleotides outside the gene matches: 3. Germline lookup yields CDR1 ENHRY and CDR2 SYGVKD. The CDR3 extends over 15 amino acids.

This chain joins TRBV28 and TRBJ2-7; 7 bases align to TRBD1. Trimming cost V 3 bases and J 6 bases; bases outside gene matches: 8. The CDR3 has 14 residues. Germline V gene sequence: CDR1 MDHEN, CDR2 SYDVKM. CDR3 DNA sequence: TGTGCCAGCAGTTTGGGACAGACAACTACCGAGCAGTACTTC. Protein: CASSLGQTTTEQYF.

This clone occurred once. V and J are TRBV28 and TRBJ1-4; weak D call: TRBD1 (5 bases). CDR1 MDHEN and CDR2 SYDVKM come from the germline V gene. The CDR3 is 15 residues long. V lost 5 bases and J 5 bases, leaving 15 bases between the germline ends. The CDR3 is CASSGSSGGNEKLFF. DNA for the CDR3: TGTGCCAGCAGTGGGTCCTCGGGGGGAAATGAAAAACTGTTTTTT.

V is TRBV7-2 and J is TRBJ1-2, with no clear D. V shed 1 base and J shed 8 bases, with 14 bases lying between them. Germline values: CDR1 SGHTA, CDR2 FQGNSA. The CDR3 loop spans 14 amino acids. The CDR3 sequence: CASSLVGSLFGYTF. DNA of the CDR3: TGTGCCAGCAGCTTAGTGGGGTCACTCTTCGGCTACACCTTC.